Below are 5 T cell receptor beta chains sequenced from a single sample in a study of blood T cell repertoires in COVID-19. Clones were read by immunoSEQ multiplex PCR, and TCRdb kept only the in-frame ones, dropping some. Of around 300,000 clones in the sample, approximately 90% were seen once. The sequenced material came from peripheral blood. The origin of the receptors is a man aged 18 to 30 with active or convalescent COVID-19.

This clone was detected a few times. This chain connects TRBV3-1 (or the pseudogene TRBV3-2) to TRBJ1-5; D is ambiguous. The V end was cut by 1 base, the J end by 3 bases, with 4 bases between. CDR3 length equals 13 residues. CDR1 LGHDT and CDR2 YNNKEL come from the germline V gene (reference sequence). This CDR3 reads CASSQGYNQPQHF. DNA for the CDR3: TGTGCCAGCAGCCAAGGCTACAATCAGCCCCAGCATTTT.

CDR3 sequence reads: CASSDGTSAVTDTQYF. The CDR3 DNA follows: TGTGCCAGCAGCGATGGGACTAGCGCAGTCACAGATACGCAGTATTTT. The chain combines TRBV9 with TRBJ2-3; 10 bases are shared with TRBD2. V was clipped by 3 bases and J by 2 bases; unmatched bases: 6. The germline V gene has CDR1 SGDLS and CDR2 YYNGEE. The CDR3 has 16 amino acids.

The gene calls are TRBV6-5 and TRBJ2-7; 8 bases agree with TRBD1. Germline CDR1 reads MNHEY; CDR2 reads SVGAGI. The trim removed 10 bases at V and 5 bases at J, leaving 7 bases unmatched. The CDR3 is made up of 12 amino acids. This CDR3 is CATTRTGHEQYF. CDR3 nucleotides: TGTGCCACTACGAGGACAGGGCACGAGCAGTACTTC.

This chain uses TRBV7-3 with TRBJ2-4; 12 nucleotides align to TRBD1. Germline V gives CDR1 SGHTA, CDR2 FQGTGA. CDR3 length equals 18 residues. Trimming at V came to 7 bases and at J to 0 bases, leaving 10 bases not matched to a gene. CDR3 in amino acids: CASKSGTGGRGAKNIQYF. The CDR3 DNA reads as TGTGCCAGCAAATCCGGGACAGGGGGCCGAGGAGCCAAAAACATTCAGTACTTC.

This clone turned up a few times. This sequence joins TRBV18 and TRBJ1-2; no definite D call. V shed 2 bases and J shed 8 bases, with 18 bases lying between them. The CDR3 has 15 residues. CDR1 and CDR2 (germline): KGHSH, LQKENI. In nucleotides, the CDR3 is TGTGCCAGCTCACCAAATGGTGAGGGTATGGCAGGCTACACCTTC. Protein: CASSPNGEGMAGYTF.